This TCR beta chain was captured in a study of a mutant IDH1 vaccine in newly diagnosed glioma. About the research overall: Patients under treatment included about 60% males and about 40% females and had a mean age of approximately 44 years. Findings and limits, study-wide: The authors found pseudoprogression apparently unrelated to changes in top peripheral T cell clonotypes. Researchers report vaccine-induced immune responses in 93.3% of patients.

The V end lost 3 bases, the J end lost 3 bases, and 11 bases lay between the germline ends. Per the germline V gene, CDR1 is SGHAT and CDR2 is FQDESV (reference sequence). The CDR3 contains 14 residues. Profiled with immunoSEQ multiplex PCR; TCRdb holds only in-frame clones, not every one. Counted here are around 30,000 clones, about 80% occurring once; the ten biggest clones make up approximately 9%. Regarding time point: baseline, week 1 (first vaccination visit). Treatment: pre-vaccination baseline after standard-of-care therapy. Each astrocytoma in the donors was new, WHO grade 3 or 4, IDH1-mutant and ATRX-lost. Comment on this clone: No antigen is known for it.

The sequencing used peripheral blood mononuclear cells (PBMCs), collected from a glioma patient treated with radiotherapy, temozolomide or both. This clonotype was sampled from a man aged 45 to 65 with glioma. Some clones in this sample may be carry-over from other donors' samples. V gene TRBV11-1 combines with J gene TRBJ1-1; D uncertain. The CDR3 coding sequence is TGTGCCAGCAGCTTGCAGGCTGGGTACACTGAAGCTTTCTTT. Residues: CASSLQAGYTEAFF.